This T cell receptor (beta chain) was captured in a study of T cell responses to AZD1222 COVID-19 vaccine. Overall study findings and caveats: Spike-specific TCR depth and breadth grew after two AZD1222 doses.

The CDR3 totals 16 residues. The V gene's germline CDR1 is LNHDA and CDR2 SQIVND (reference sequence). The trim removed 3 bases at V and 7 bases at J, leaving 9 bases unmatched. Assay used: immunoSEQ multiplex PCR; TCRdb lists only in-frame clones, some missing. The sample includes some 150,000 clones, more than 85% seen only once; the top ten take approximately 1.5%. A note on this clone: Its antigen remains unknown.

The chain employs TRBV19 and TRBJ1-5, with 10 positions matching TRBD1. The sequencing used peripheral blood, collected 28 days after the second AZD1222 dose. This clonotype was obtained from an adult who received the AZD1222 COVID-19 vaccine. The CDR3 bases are TGTGCCAGTAGTATCCCCGGACAGGGGGTCCAGCAGCCCCAGCATTTT. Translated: CASSIPGQGVQQPQHF.